This is a list of T cell receptor beta chains from one sample in a study of blood T cell repertoires in COVID-19. TCRdb keeps only in-frame clones here, not all; method: immunoSEQ multiplex PCR. The sample contains 360,000 or so clones, 80% to 85% of which appear only once. The sequenced sample was PBMCs or T cells enriched from blood (not recorded which). These receptors originate from a woman aged 50 to 60 who had recovered from COVID-19. The CDR3 runs from the conserved cysteine through the conserved F or W.

j_gene | v_gene | CDR3aa
TRBJ1-2 | TRBV7-9 | CASSGYSYGYTF
TRBJ1-1 | TRBV6-2/TRBV6-3 | CASSYLTGTGGAANTEAFF
TRBJ1-6 | TRBV20-1 | CSASESPYNSPLHF
TRBJ1-1 | TRBV15 | CATSREGNTEAFF
TRBJ2-2 | TRBV12-2 | CASRSIAGGPPHGELFF
TRBJ2-1 | TRBV4-2 | CASSQDQLGGYNEQFF
TRBJ2-7 | TRBV19 | CASSINPPGQGEYEQYF
TRBJ1-1 | TRBV5-6 | CASSPISGTGNTEAFF
TRBJ1-4 | TRBV27 | CASSLTATNEKLFF
TRBJ1-1 | TRBV4-2 | CASSQNKGTGEKSTEAFF
TRBJ1-1 | TRBV30 | CAWRVSGGFVTEAFF
TRBJ1-1 | TRBV6-4 | CASSATENTEAFF
TRBJ1-1 | TRBV6-1 | CASSDRGIVNTEAFF
TRBJ1-1 | TRBV19 | CASSTLRGPMNTEAFF
TRBJ2-7 | TRBV5-1 | CASSPQTSGSSYEQYF
TRBJ1-2 | TRBV28 | CASKGGQGLYGYTF
TRBJ2-1 | TRBV6-5 | CASSKGTRGNEQFF
TRBJ1-2 | TRBV2 | CASRELRTGDYGYTF
TRBJ2-7 | TRBV7-2 | CASSLAPLAGAQDEQYF
TRBJ1-3 | TRBV6-5 | CASRRAGGNTIYF